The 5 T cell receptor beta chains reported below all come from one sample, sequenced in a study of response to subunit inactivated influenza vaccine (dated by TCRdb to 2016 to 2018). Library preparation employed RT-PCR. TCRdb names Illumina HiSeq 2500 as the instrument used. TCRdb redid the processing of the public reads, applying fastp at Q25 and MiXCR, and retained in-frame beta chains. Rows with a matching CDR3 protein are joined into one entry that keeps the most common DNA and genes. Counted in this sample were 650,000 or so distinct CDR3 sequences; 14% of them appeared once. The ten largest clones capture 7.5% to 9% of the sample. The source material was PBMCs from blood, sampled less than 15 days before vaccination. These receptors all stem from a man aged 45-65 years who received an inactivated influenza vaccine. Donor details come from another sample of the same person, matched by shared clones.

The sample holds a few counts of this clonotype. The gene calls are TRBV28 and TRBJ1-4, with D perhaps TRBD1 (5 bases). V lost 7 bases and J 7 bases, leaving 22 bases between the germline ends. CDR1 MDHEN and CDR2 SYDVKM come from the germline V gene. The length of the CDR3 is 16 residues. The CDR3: CASTRDQTRRGEKLFF. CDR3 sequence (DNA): TGTGCCAGCACCCGGGACCAGACAAGAAGGGGTGAAAAACTGTTTTTT.

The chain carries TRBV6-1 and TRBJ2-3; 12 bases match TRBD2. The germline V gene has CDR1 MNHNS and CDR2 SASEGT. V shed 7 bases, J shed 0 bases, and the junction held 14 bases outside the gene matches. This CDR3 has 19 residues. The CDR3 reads CASMGGRLAGVLSTDTQYF. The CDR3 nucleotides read TGTGCCAGCATGGGGGGCCGACTAGCGGGGGTCTTAAGCACAGATACGCAGTATTTT.

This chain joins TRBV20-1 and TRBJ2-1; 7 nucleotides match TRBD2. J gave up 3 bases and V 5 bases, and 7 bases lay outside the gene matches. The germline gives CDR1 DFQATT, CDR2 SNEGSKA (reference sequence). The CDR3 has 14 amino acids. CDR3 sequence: CSAAPSGVYNEQFF. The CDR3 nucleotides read TGCAGTGCTGCCCCCAGCGGGGTCTACAATGAGCAGTTCTTC.

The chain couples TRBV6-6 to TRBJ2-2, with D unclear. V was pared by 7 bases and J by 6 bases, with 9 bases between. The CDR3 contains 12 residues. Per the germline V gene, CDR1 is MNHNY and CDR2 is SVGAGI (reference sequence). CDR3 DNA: TGTGCCAGCACTATCGGGCCCGGGGAGCTGTTTTTT. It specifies CASTIGPGELFF.

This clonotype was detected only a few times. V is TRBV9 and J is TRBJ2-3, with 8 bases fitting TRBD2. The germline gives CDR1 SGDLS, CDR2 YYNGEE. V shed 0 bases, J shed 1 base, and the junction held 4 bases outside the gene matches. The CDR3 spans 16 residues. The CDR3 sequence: CASSVDHSGGTDTQYF. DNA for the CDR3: TGTGCCAGCAGCGTAGATCATAGCGGGGGCACAGATACGCAGTATTTT.